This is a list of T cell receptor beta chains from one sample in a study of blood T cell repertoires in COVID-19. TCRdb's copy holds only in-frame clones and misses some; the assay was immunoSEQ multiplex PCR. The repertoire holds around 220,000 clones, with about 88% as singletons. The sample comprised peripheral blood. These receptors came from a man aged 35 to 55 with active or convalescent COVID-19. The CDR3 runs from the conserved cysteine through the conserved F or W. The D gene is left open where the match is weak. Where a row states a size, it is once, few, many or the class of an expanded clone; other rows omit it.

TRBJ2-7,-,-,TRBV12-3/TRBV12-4,TGTGCCAGCAGCCAGAGCAACAGGGATAGCATGGACTTC,CASSQSNRDSMDF
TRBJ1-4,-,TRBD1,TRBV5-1,TGCGCCAGCAGCGCCCAGACAGGGGGTACTGAAAAACTGTTTTTT,CASSAQTGGTEKLFF
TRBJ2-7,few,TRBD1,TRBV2,TGTGCCAGCAGTGATACCGGGACAGGAGACGAGCAGTACTTC,CASSDTGTGDEQYF
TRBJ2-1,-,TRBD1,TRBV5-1,TGCGCCAGCAGCTTGGGACAGGGTGTCAATGAGCAGTTCTTC,CASSLGQGVNEQFF
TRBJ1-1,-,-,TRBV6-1,TGTGCCAGCAGTGAAGCGTCCTGGAGGGGCACGGGGGCTGAAGCTTTCTTT,CASSEASWRGTGAEAFF
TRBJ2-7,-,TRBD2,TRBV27,TGTGCCAGCAGACCTACCGGGACTAGCGGCGCCTACGAGCAGTACTTC,CASRPTGTSGAYEQYF
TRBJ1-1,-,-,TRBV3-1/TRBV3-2,TGTGCCAGCAGCCAAGATAACAGAGCCTCAAATGAAGCTTTCTTT,CASSQDNRASNEAFF
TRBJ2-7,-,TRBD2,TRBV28,TGTGCCAGCAGCCCTCTCGTCGGGACTAGCGGGACCTACGAGCAGTACTTC,CASSPLVGTSGTYEQYF
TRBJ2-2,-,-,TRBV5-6,TGTGCCAGCAGGGGAAGGGGCCGCGGCACCGGGGAGCTGTTTTTT,CASRGRGRGTGELFF
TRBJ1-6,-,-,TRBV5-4,TGTGCCAGCAGCTTGGACTTTAATTCACCCCTCCACTTT,CASSLDFNSPLHF
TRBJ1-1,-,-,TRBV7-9,TGTGCCAGCAGCTTAGCGGGGGCGAGGGACACTGAAGCTTTCTTT,CASSLAGARDTEAFF
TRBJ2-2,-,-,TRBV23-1,TGCGCCAGCAGTCAGGGAGGGGGTGGCGGGGAGCTGTTTTTT,CASSQGGGGGELFF
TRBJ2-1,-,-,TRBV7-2,TGTGCCAGCAGCTTTTCAGGGTACGGTGAGCAGTTCTTC,CASSFSGYGEQFF
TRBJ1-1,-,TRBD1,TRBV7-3,TGTGCCAGCAGCCGACAGGGGGCGAGGACTGAAGCTTTCTTT,CASSRQGARTEAFF
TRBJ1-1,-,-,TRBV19,TGTGCCAGTAGTAAGGGAAGGGGGATAAACACTGAAGCTTTCTTT,CASSKGRGINTEAFF
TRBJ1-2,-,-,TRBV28,TGTGCCAGCGGTGAGGGATTAAACTATGGCTACACCTTC,CASGEGLNYGYTF
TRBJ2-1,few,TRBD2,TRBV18,TGTGCCAGCTCACGGCCGGGACTAGCGGGGAGTAGTACCTACAATGAGCAGTTCTTC,CASSRPGLAGSSTYNEQFF
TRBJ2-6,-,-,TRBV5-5,TGTGCCAGCAGTTATACAGGAACCGGGGCCAACGTCCTGACTTTC,CASSYTGTGANVLTF
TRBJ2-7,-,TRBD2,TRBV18,TGTGCCAGCTCACCGGGACTAGCGGGGGAAGAGCAGTACTTC,CASSPGLAGEEQYF
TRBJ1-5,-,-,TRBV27,TGTGCCAGCAGTTCCCCCGGACGGGAGAATCAGCCCCAGCATTTT,CASSSPGRENQPQHF
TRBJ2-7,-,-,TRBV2,TGTGCCAGCACTAGGTCGGCTAGTAAGTACGAGCAGTACTTC,CASTRSASKYEQYF
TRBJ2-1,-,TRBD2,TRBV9,TGTGCCAGCAGCGCACCAATCGACGGACTAGCGGGAGTTTCGGCCTACAATGAGCAGTTCTTC,CASSAPIDGLAGVSAYNEQFF
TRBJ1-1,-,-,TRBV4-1,TGCGCCAGCAGCCAAGACCCAGGCAACACTGAAGCTTTCTTT,CASSQDPGNTEAFF
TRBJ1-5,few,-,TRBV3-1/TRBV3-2,TGTGCCAGCAGCCAGTGGACAGATCAGCCCCAGCATTTT,CASSQWTDQPQHF
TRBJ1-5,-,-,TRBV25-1,TGTGCCAGCAGCCCATCGGGTCAGCCCCAGCATTTT,CASSPSGQPQHF
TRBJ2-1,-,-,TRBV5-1,TGCGCCAGCAGCTCCTATAGCGGTGAGCAGTTCTTC,CASSSYSGEQFF
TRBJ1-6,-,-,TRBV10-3,TGTGCCATCAGTGAGGAACAGGGCGGTAATTCACCCCTCCACTTT,CAISEEQGGNSPLHF
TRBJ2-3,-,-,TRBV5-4,TGTGCCAGCAGCTTGGAAGGGACAAGGGCTAACACAGATACGCAGTATTTT,CASSLEGTRANTDTQYF
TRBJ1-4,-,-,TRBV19,TGTGCCAGTCGCCCAGGGTGGAATGAAAAACTGTTTTTT,CASRPGWNEKLFF
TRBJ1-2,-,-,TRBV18,TGTGCCAGCTCACCACAAGACAGATTCGATGGCTACACCTTC,CASSPQDRFDGYTF
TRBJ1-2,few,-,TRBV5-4,TGTGCCAGCAGCCAGGACGGACTCTATGGCTACACCTTC,CASSQDGLYGYTF
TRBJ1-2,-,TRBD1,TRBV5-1,TGCGCCAGCAGCATCGGGACAGCCTATGGCTACACCTTC,CASSIGTAYGYTF
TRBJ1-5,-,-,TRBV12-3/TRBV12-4,TGTGCCAGTCGGGAAACGGGGCAGCCCCAGCATTTT,CASRETGQPQHF
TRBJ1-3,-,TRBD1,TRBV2,TGTGCCAGCAGTGGACAGGGGGCGCTTTCTGGAAACACCATATATTTT,CASSGQGALSGNTIYF
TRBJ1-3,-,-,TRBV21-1,TGTGCCAGCAGCAAAGGAGGGGACAGGGGCTCTGGAAACACCATATATTTT,CASSKGGDRGSGNTIYF
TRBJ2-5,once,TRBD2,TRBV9,TGTGCCAGCAGCCCCCGGACTAGCCCAGAGACCCAGTACTTC,CASSPRTSPETQYF
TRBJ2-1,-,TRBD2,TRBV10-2,TGCGCCAGCAGACCCGGGGTAGCGGGAGGGCCCGGCTCCTACAATGAGCAGTTCTTC,CASRPGVAGGPGSYNEQFF
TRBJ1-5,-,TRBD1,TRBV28,TGTGCCAGCAGTACCTACAGGGGCAGCAATCAGCCCCAGCATTTT,CASSTYRGSNQPQHF
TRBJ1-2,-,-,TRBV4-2,TGTGCCAGCAGCCAAGATCCCCAGGGTGAAGCACCCTATGGCTACACCTTC,CASSQDPQGEAPYGYTF
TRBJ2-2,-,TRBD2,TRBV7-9,TGTGCCAGCAGCCCTGGACTAGCGGCCAACACCGGGGAGCTGTTTTTT,CASSPGLAANTGELFF
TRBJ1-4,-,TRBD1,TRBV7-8,TGTGCCAGCAGCCTCAGGGGGCGAGGGTCTAATGAAAAACTGTTTTTT,CASSLRGRGSNEKLFF
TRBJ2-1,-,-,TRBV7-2,TGTGCCAGCAGCTTTCCCGGGACAGAGCAGTTCTTC,CASSFPGTEQFF
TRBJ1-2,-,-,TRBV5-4,TGTGCCAGCAGCTTGTGGGGGGGATCTGATGGCTACACCTTC,CASSLWGGSDGYTF
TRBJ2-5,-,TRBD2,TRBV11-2,TGTGCCAGCAGCCCCAGCGGGGGGGCAGTGGAGACCCAGTACTTC,CASSPSGGAVETQYF
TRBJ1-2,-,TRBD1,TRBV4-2,TGTGCCAGCAGCCTCCGGGACAGGCAACCCAGTAACTATGGCTACACCTTC,CASSLRDRQPSNYGYTF
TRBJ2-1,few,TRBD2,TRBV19,TGTGCCAGTAGTCCTAGCGGGAGGGCCGATTGGAATGAGCAGTTCTTC,CASSPSGRADWNEQFF
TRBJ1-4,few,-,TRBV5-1,TGCGCCAGCAGCAAACCCACGGGGGGCTCTGAGGAAAAACTGTTTTTT,CASSKPTGGSEEKLFF
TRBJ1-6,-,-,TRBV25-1,TGTGCCAGCAGTGAATCGGGTGATTCACCCCTCCACTTT,CASSESGDSPLHF
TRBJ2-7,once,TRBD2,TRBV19,TGTGCCAGTAGTATAACTAGCGGGGCTATAGAGCAGTACTTC,CASSITSGAIEQYF
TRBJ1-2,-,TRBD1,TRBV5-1,TGCGCCAGCAGCGCGGACAGGCCTTACTATGGCTACACCTTC,CASSADRPYYGYTF
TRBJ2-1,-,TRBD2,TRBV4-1,TGCGCCAGCAGCCAAGAGGGGATTACTAGCGGGAGTGTCCACAATGAGCAGTTCTTC,CASSQEGITSGSVHNEQFF
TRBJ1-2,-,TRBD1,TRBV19,TGTGCCAGTAGTCGGACAGGGAACTATGGCTACACCTTC,CASSRTGNYGYTF
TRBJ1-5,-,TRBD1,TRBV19,TGTGCCAGTAGTACAGGGACAGTAGGAGGGCAGCCCCAGCATTTT,CASSTGTVGGQPQHF
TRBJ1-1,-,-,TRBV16,TGTGCCAGCAGCCTTGGGCGGGGAGGCACTGAAGCTTTCTTT,CASSLGRGGTEAFF
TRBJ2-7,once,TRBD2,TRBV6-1,TGTGCCAGCAGTGATAGGGAGGGGACCCCCTACGAGCAGTACTTC,CASSDREGTPYEQYF
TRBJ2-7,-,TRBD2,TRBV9,TGTGCCAGCAGCGTAGGGGACGGACTAGCGGCATCCTACGAGCAGTACTTC,CASSVGDGLAASYEQYF
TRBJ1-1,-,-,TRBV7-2,TGTGCCAGCAGCTTCCCCGGGATGGGAGCTTTCTTT,CASSFPGMGAFF
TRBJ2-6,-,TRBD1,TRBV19,TGTGCCAGTAGTCTTATAGGGGGCGCTGGGGCCAACGTCCTGACTTTC,CASSLIGGAGANVLTF